This TCR beta chain was identified in a study of beta chain features in type 1 diabetes. Study-level background: Age, gender, cell numbers and subset yield matched between patients and controls. Study results and limitations: The similarity of naive, central memory and Treg TCRB repertoires appeared greater among patients than among healthy donors. In all four CD4+ subsets, TCRB CDR3 length was significantly, moderately reduced in type 1 diabetes.

CDR3 length equals 15 residues. Per the germline V gene, CDR1 is SGHRS and CDR2 is YFSETQ. The V and J ends lost 2 bases and 0 bases respectively, with 8 bases between them. cDNA synthesis used the whole RNA isolate, giving expressed TCRB sequences. The protocol was immunoSEQ multiplex PCR, while the TCRdb copy is restricted to in-frame clones and leaves out a portion. The repertoire has under 300,000 clones, around 21% of them found once; the top ten carry approximately 0.029%. About this clone itself: Its antigen is not identified.

Central memory, naive, regulatory and stem cell-like memory CD4+ cells were sorted by CD45RO/CCR7/CD25/CD127/CD95/CD27. Sorting gave populations that all exceeded 98% purity. The rearrangement joins TRBV5-1 to TRBJ1-4; D perhaps matches TRBD1 (6 bases). This clonotype originated in a woman in her 40s with type 1 diabetes. The specimen sequenced was naive CD4+ T cells from blood. CDR3 coding DNA: TGCGCCAGCAGCTTCGGACAGTCAACTAATGAAAAACTGTTTTTT. This sequence encodes CASSFGQSTNEKLFF.